What follows are 18 T cell receptor beta chains derived from one specimen sequenced in a study of cytomegalovirus exposure and HLA in healthy donors. The PCR had 60 Vbeta and 13 Jbeta primers. Sequencing was performed with immunoSEQ multiplex PCR; in TCRdb, only in-frame clones are kept and a portion is missing. Among some 150,000 clones listed, roughly 83% were seen once. Sequencing was done on a sample of PBMCs. These receptors all come from a man aged 35 to 55 in good health and CMV-seronegative.

The chain combines TRBV6-1 with TRBJ2-1; 8 positions match TRBD2. CDR3 length equals 13 residues. The junction had 3 bases not matched to a gene; V was cut back by 6 bases and J by 5 bases. Looked up from germline, CDR1 is MNHNS and CDR2 is SASEGT. The DNA of the CDR3 is TGTGCCAGCAGCTTTAGCGGGAACAATGAGCAGTTCTTC. Translating gives CASSFSGNNEQFF.

This chain links TRBV10-3 with TRBJ2-3; 9 bases fit TRBD2. CDR3 size: 18 residues. V was pared by 3 bases and J by 0 bases, with 10 bases of the junction left unmatched. Per the germline V gene, CDR1 is ENHRY and CDR2 is SYGVKD. In DNA form, the CDR3 reads TGTGCCATCAGTGACCCAGCGGGAGGAAGACTTAGCACAGATACGCAGTATTTT. Amino acids: CAISDPAGGRLSTDTQYF.

The chain combines TRBV7-2 with TRBJ2-2; 7 bases match TRBD2. V was pared by 3 bases and J by 4 bases, with 5 bases of the junction left unmatched. The CDR3 covers 15 residues. Germline-derived CDR1 and CDR2 are SGHTA and FQGNSA. The CDR3 loop is CASSFEPGGTGELFF. Here the CDR3 DNA reads TGTGCCAGCAGCTTCGAGCCGGGAGGCACCGGGGAGCTGTTTTTT.

This chain uses TRBV5-1 with TRBJ2-7; the D gene is possibly TRBD2 (6 bases). Germline assignment: CDR1 SGHRS and CDR2 YFSETQ. Trimming pared 2 bases from V and 2 bases from J, leaving 17 bases between. This CDR3 comprises 16 residues. In DNA form, the CDR3 reads TGCGCCAGCAGCTTAGAGCCCGGGACTCAAGCCTACGAGCAGTACTTC. As protein: CASSLEPGTQAYEQYF. The whole variable domain, filled in from reference TRBV5-1 and TRBJ2-7, reads KAGVTQTPRYLIKTRGQQVTLSCSPISGHRSVSWYQQTPGQGLQFLFEYFSETQRNKGNFPGRFSGRQFSNSRSEMNVSTLELGDSALYLCASSLEPGTQAYEQYFGPGTRLTVT.

This chain joins TRBV5-1 and TRBJ2-2; TRBD2 aligns across 7 bases. The CDR3 consists of 16 residues. Trimming removed 0 bases from V and 6 bases from J; junction bases left unmatched: 8. CDR1 is SGHRS, CDR2 YFSETQ, per germline. CDR3 loop: CASSLAAGLVPGELFF. CDR3 nucleotides: TGCGCCAGCAGCTTGGCCGCAGGACTAGTACCCGGGGAGCTGTTTTTT.

This chain joins TRBV30 and TRBJ2-1; D perhaps matches TRBD2 (6 bases). Germline assignment: CDR1 GTSNPN and CDR2 SVGIG (reference sequence). The germline V and J ends were trimmed by 0 bases and 7 bases, with 13 bases remaining between them. This CDR3 spans 14 amino acids. This CDR3 reads CAWSVLGTGNEQFF. CDR3 DNA sequence: TGTGCCTGGAGTGTACTAGGGACTGGAAATGAGCAGTTCTTC.

The chain couples TRBV11-1 to TRBJ1-6; a possible D gene is TRBD1 (6 bases). V lost 6 bases and J 10 bases, leaving 13 bases between the germline ends. This CDR3 is built from 13 residues. Germline CDR1 reads SGHAT; CDR2 reads FQDESV (reference sequence). The CDR3 DNA is TGTGCCAGCAGGGGCAGGGGCGGGTCACCCCTCCACTTT. It yields the protein CASRGRGGSPLHF.

The chain combines TRBV4-2 with TRBJ2-1, with D tentatively TRBD2 (6 bases). The V and J ends lost 3 bases and 7 bases respectively, with 19 bases between them. The CDR3 covers 16 residues. Germline lookup yields CDR1 LGHNA and CDR2 YNFKEQ. The CDR3 here is CASSQDRDSRRNEQFF. The CDR3 DNA reads TGTGCCAGCAGCCAGGACCGGGACTCACGGCGGAATGAGCAGTTCTTC.

This clone turned up a few times. The V and J genes are TRBV6-6 and TRBJ1-5, with D possibly matching TRBD1 (6 bases). This CDR3 comprises 16 residues. V was cut by 4 bases and J by 0 bases, with 13 bases left in between. Looked up from germline, CDR1 is MNHNY and CDR2 is SVGAGI (reference sequence). Here the CDR3 reads CASSWGHSNSNQPQHF. CDR3 coding DNA: TGTGCCAGCAGTTGGGGACACAGTAATAGCAATCAGCCCCAGCATTTT.

This clone is a singleton in its sample. Other DNA sequences from this sample encode an identical CDR3 as well. The chain employs TRBV6-5 and TRBJ2-1, with TRBD2 identical over 7 bases. CDR1 and CDR2 (germline): MNHEY, SVGAGI. Unmatched junction bases numbered 2, after V lost 3 bases and J lost 9 bases. The CDR3 length is 12 residues. The CDR3 coding sequence is TGTGCCAGCAGTTATTCGGGAGGTGAGCAGTTCTTC. Its protein is CASSYSGGEQFF.

This clone was counted a few times. The chain employs TRBV4-1 and TRBJ2-5; D gene unclear. Germline V CDR1 and CDR2: MGHRA, YSYEKL. The CDR3 loop spans 13 amino acids. Trimming took off 0 bases at V and 7 bases at J, with 9 bases between the two ends. The CDR3 sequence: CASSQDYSGTQYF. The DNA of the CDR3 is TGCGCCAGCAGCCAAGATTACTCGGGGACCCAGTACTTC.

V and J are TRBV5-1 and TRBJ2-7, with TRBD1 matching 9 bases. This CDR3 comprises 14 residues. Per germline, CDR1 SGHRS and CDR2 YFSETQ. The trim removed 2 bases at V and 5 bases at J, leaving 5 bases unmatched. CDR3 DNA: TGCGCCAGCAGCTTTACAGGGGGCATCAACGAGCAGTACTTC. It is translated as CASSFTGGINEQYF.

The chain joins TRBV4-2 to TRBJ1-5; tentative D call: TRBD1 (5 bases). The CDR3 length is 15 residues. The germline gives CDR1 LGHNA, CDR2 YNFKEQ. The germline V and J ends were trimmed by 6 bases and 0 bases, with 12 bases remaining between them. The CDR3 bases are TGTGCCAGCAGGACAGCGGAGGGTAGCAATCAGCCCCAGCATTTT. Translated: CASRTAEGSNQPQHF.

This chain uses TRBV7-9 with TRBJ2-5; 10 positions agree with TRBD1. Gene TRBJ2-7 matches the end of the DNA better, so the J call may be wrong. Germline V lookup: CDR1 SEHNR, CDR2 FQNEAQ (reference sequence). The CDR3 sequence is 17 residues long. CDR3 nucleotides: TGTGCCAGCAGCTCCAGGGACAGGGGACCCTTAACCTACGAGCAGTACTTC. Translation gives CASSSRDRGPLTYEQYF.

CDR3 residues: CASSQGDSRAQYF. DNA for the CDR3: TGCGCCAGCAGCCAAGGGGACAGTCGGGCCCAGTACTTC. This chain connects TRBV4-1 to TRBJ2-5, with 7 positions matching TRBD1. The V segment lost 1 base and the J segment 9 bases; nucleotides outside the gene matches: 5. The CDR3 consists of 13 residues. The germline CDR1 and CDR2 sequences are MGHRA and YSYEKL.

The V and J genes are TRBV5-1 and TRBJ1-1, with D possibly matching TRBD1 (6 bases). Trimming took 4 bases from V and 1 from J, leaving 14 bases between them. In germline, CDR1 is SGHRS, CDR2 YFSETQ. CDR3 length: 15 residues. CDR3 coding DNA: TGCGCCAGCAGCCAATCGGACAGACCGAACACTGAAGCTTTCTTT. Translating it yields CASSQSDRPNTEAFF. Combining the CDR3 with reference TRBV5-1 and TRBJ1-1 gives the whole variable domain KAGVTQTPRYLIKTRGQQVTLSCSPISGHRSVSWYQQTPGQGLQFLFEYFSETQRNKGNFPGRFSGRQFSNSRSEMNVSTLELGDSALYLCASSQSDRPNTEAFFGQGTRLTVV.

The gene calls are TRBV5-3 and TRBJ2-7; no clear D. TRBV5-3 is placed among ORFs of uncertain function. The CDR3 contains 11 residues. Trimming removed 3 bases from V and 1 base from J, with 2 bases in between. DNA for the CDR3: TGTGCCAGAAGCTCGTCCTACGAGCAGTACTTC. Translated, it gives CARSSSYEQYF.

There are a few counts of this clone. This rearrangement joins TRBV7-2 to TRBJ2-3; TRBD1 matches 10 bases. CDR1 is SGHTA and CDR2 is FQGNSA in the germline V gene. CDR3 length equals 16 residues. With 4 bases clipped from V and 2 bases from J, the junction kept 6 bases outside the gene matches. DNA of the CDR3: TGTGCCAGCAGCTGGAGGGGGACAGGGGACACAGATACGCAGTATTTT. Translation: CASSWRGTGDTDTQYF.